A selection of T cell receptor beta chains follows, all from one sample in a study of blood T cell repertoires in COVID-19. TCRdb keeps only in-frame clones here, not all; method: immunoSEQ multiplex PCR. Among around 300,000 clones listed, almost 85% were seen once. What was sequenced was peripheral blood. The receptor set was obtained from a human donor in a cohort sampled during active COVID-19. CDR3s include the opening cysteine and the closing phenylalanine or tryptophan. A D gene is named only where the DNA matches it firmly. Size tells how often a clone was seen (once, few, many) or the class of an expanded clone, and some rows leave it out.

clone size: -; D gene: -; V gene: TRBV7-9; J gene: TRBJ1-4; CDR3 protein: CASSLATENEKLFF; CDR3 DNA: TGTGCCAGCAGCTTGGCGACAGAAAATGAAAAACTGTTTTTT
clone size: -; D gene: TRBD1; V gene: TRBV11-3; J gene: TRBJ2-1; CDR3 protein: CASSSGTGGSFNEQFF; CDR3 DNA: TGTGCCAGCAGCTCGGGGACAGGGGGTTCCTTCAATGAGCAGTTCTTC
clone size: once; D gene: -; V gene: TRBV29-1; J gene: TRBJ1-3; CDR3 protein: CSVAGDSRGNTIYF; CDR3 DNA: TGCAGCGTCGCGGGGGACTCCCGTGGAAACACCATATATTTT
clone size: -; D gene: -; V gene: TRBV18; J gene: TRBJ1-3; CDR3 protein: CASSNQGVSGNTIYF; CDR3 DNA: TGTGCCAGCTCCAACCAAGGGGTCTCAGGAAACACCATATATTTT
clone size: once; D gene: -; V gene: TRBV10-3; J gene: TRBJ1-1; CDR3 protein: CAISGEGGRVNTEAFF; CDR3 DNA: TGTGCCATCAGTGGGGAGGGCGGCAGGGTCAACACTGAAGCTTTCTTT
clone size: -; D gene: -; V gene: TRBV3-1/TRBV3-2; J gene: TRBJ2-2; CDR3 protein: CASSQGGFGELFF; CDR3 DNA: TGTGCCAGCAGCCAAGGAGGATTCGGGGAGCTGTTTTTT
clone size: -; D gene: TRBD2; V gene: TRBV9; J gene: TRBJ2-1; CDR3 protein: CASSVGPSGAYSYNEQFF; CDR3 DNA: TGTGCCAGCAGCGTAGGACCTAGCGGGGCTTACTCCTACAATGAGCAGTTCTTC
clone size: few; D gene: -; V gene: TRBV25-1; J gene: TRBJ1-6; CDR3 protein: CASSDRDWSPLHF; CDR3 DNA: TGTGCCAGCAGTGACAGGGATTGGTCACCCCTCCACTTT
clone size: -; D gene: TRBD2; V gene: TRBV5-4; J gene: TRBJ2-3; CDR3 protein: CASSQGLAGEDTQYF; CDR3 DNA: TGTGCCAGCAGCCAGGGACTAGCGGGGGAAGATACGCAGTATTTT
clone size: -; D gene: -; V gene: TRBV5-4; J gene: TRBJ2-2; CDR3 protein: CASSGGRGIWTGELFF; CDR3 DNA: TGTGCCAGCAGCGGCGGTAGGGGTATATGGACCGGGGAGCTGTTTTTT
clone size: -; D gene: -; V gene: TRBV18; J gene: TRBJ1-5; CDR3 protein: CASSRGLAGDSNQPQHF; CDR3 DNA: TGTGCCAGCTCGCGCGGGTTGGCAGGGGATAGCAATCAGCCCCAGCATTTT
clone size: -; D gene: -; V gene: TRBV27; J gene: TRBJ1-6; CDR3 protein: CASSPNRGGRNSPLHF; CDR3 DNA: TGTGCCAGCAGCCCTAACCGTGGGGGCCGTAATTCACCCCTCCACTTT
clone size: -; D gene: -; V gene: TRBV6-5; J gene: TRBJ1-1; CDR3 protein: CASRVLYQSEAFF; CDR3 DNA: TGTGCCAGCCGGGTTTTATATCAGTCTGAAGCTTTCTTT
clone size: -; D gene: -; V gene: TRBV10-2; J gene: TRBJ2-7; CDR3 protein: CASSEQGPYEQYF; CDR3 DNA: TGCGCCAGCAGTGAACAGGGCCCCTACGAGCAGTACTTC
clone size: -; D gene: -; V gene: TRBV19; J gene: TRBJ2-1; CDR3 protein: CASSMLSGLDEQFF; CDR3 DNA: TGTGCCAGTAGTATGCTCTCGGGTTTGGATGAGCAGTTCTTC
clone size: -; D gene: TRBD1; V gene: TRBV14; J gene: TRBJ2-7; CDR3 protein: CASSQGQGREQYF; CDR3 DNA: TGTGCCAGCAGCCAAGGACAGGGTAGGGAGCAGTACTTC
clone size: -; D gene: -; V gene: TRBV7-9; J gene: TRBJ1-5; CDR3 protein: CASSSAPGANQPQHF; CDR3 DNA: TGTGCCAGCAGCTCAGCCCCAGGGGCTAATCAGCCCCAGCATTTT
clone size: -; D gene: -; V gene: TRBV6-4; J gene: TRBJ2-4; CDR3 protein: CASSWTTLAKNIQYF; CDR3 DNA: TGTGCCAGCAGTTGGACAACCTTAGCCAAAAACATTCAGTACTTC
clone size: -; D gene: -; V gene: TRBV6-6; J gene: TRBJ1-5; CDR3 protein: CASSPETTGIGKNQPQHF; CDR3 DNA: TGTGCCAGCAGTCCAGAAACAACAGGGATAGGGAAGAATCAGCCCCAGCATTTT
clone size: -; D gene: -; V gene: TRBV5-1; J gene: TRBJ2-6; CDR3 protein: CASSVEFTGANVLTF; CDR3 DNA: TGCGCCAGCAGTGTAGAATTCACTGGGGCCAACGTCCTGACTTTC
clone size: -; D gene: -; V gene: TRBV4-2; J gene: TRBJ2-1; CDR3 protein: CASSQDSVGSDEQFF; CDR3 DNA: TGTGCCAGCAGCCAAGATAGCGTCGGGAGCGATGAGCAGTTCTTC
clone size: -; D gene: -; V gene: TRBV30; J gene: TRBJ1-1; CDR3 protein: CAWNRRSDTEAFF; CDR3 DNA: TGTGCCTGGAATCGCAGGTCGGACACTGAAGCTTTCTTT
clone size: -; D gene: TRBD1; V gene: TRBV7-3; J gene: TRBJ1-2; CDR3 protein: CASSPGTGGVGNYGYTF; CDR3 DNA: TGTGCCAGCAGCCCTGGGACAGGGGGCGTTGGGAACTATGGCTACACCTTC
clone size: few; D gene: -; V gene: TRBV11-3; J gene: TRBJ2-2; CDR3 protein: CASSISSTNGGELFF; CDR3 DNA: TGTGCCAGCAGCATATCTAGCACCAACGGCGGGGAGCTGTTTTTT
clone size: once; D gene: TRBD2; V gene: TRBV6-4; J gene: TRBJ2-7; CDR3 protein: CASSVEGTSGVEQYF; CDR3 DNA: TGTGCCAGCAGTGTTGAGGGGACTAGCGGGGTCGAGCAGTACTTC
clone size: -; D gene: -; V gene: TRBV5-1; J gene: TRBJ2-1; CDR3 protein: CASSGGTHNEQFF; CDR3 DNA: TGCGCCAGCAGCGGCGGTACTCACAATGAGCAGTTCTTC
clone size: few; D gene: TRBD2; V gene: TRBV10-1; J gene: TRBJ2-7; CDR3 protein: CASSLAGDYEQYF; CDR3 DNA: TGCGCCAGCAGTCTAGCGGGGGACTACGAGCAGTACTTC
clone size: -; D gene: TRBD1; V gene: TRBV25-1; J gene: TRBJ1-4; CDR3 protein: CASSDDRDRKLFF; CDR3 DNA: TGTGCCAGCAGTGATGACAGGGATCGAAAACTGTTTTTT
clone size: -; D gene: -; V gene: TRBV24-1; J gene: TRBJ2-1; CDR3 protein: CATSDSYRGYNEQFF; CDR3 DNA: TGTGCCACCAGTGACTCGTACCGGGGTTACAATGAGCAGTTCTTC
clone size: -; D gene: -; V gene: TRBV18; J gene: TRBJ1-5; CDR3 protein: CASSPQQVNNQPQHF; CDR3 DNA: TGTGCCAGCTCACCACAACAGGTCAACAATCAGCCCCAGCATTTT
clone size: -; D gene: TRBD2; V gene: TRBV7-9; J gene: TRBJ2-1; CDR3 protein: CASSFGLAGGPIYNEQFF; CDR3 DNA: TGTGCCAGCAGCTTCGGGCTAGCGGGGGGACCTATCTACAATGAGCAGTTCTTC
clone size: few; D gene: TRBD1; V gene: TRBV5-4; J gene: TRBJ1-2; CDR3 protein: CASSPTGSAYGYTF; CDR3 DNA: TGTGCCAGCAGCCCGACAGGGTCGGCGTATGGCTACACCTTC
clone size: -; D gene: -; V gene: TRBV27; J gene: TRBJ1-4; CDR3 protein: CASSSDSRGEKLFF; CDR3 DNA: TGTGCCAGCAGTTCAGACAGTAGGGGTGAAAAACTGTTTTTT
clone size: -; D gene: TRBD1; V gene: TRBV5-8; J gene: TRBJ1-2; CDR3 protein: CASSLPGTGKTNYGYTF; CDR3 DNA: TGTGCCAGCAGCTTACCCGGGACAGGCAAAACTAACTATGGCTACACCTTC
clone size: -; D gene: -; V gene: TRBV20-1; J gene: TRBJ2-1; CDR3 protein: CSASREVGTYNEQFF; CDR3 DNA: TGCAGTGCTAGTAGGGAGGTAGGAACCTACAATGAGCAGTTCTTC
clone size: -; D gene: -; V gene: TRBV6-5; J gene: TRBJ1-6; CDR3 protein: CASSYQDSKNSPLHF; CDR3 DNA: TGTGCCAGCAGTTACCAGGACAGCAAGAATTCACCCCTCCACTTT
clone size: once; D gene: TRBD1; V gene: TRBV6-1; J gene: TRBJ1-5; CDR3 protein: CASSEEGDRGGLPQHF; CDR3 DNA: TGTGCCAGCAGTGAAGAAGGCGACAGGGGAGGATTGCCCCAGCATTTT
clone size: once; D gene: TRBD1; V gene: TRBV27; J gene: TRBJ1-1; CDR3 protein: CASRYRGLNTEAFF; CDR3 DNA: TGTGCCAGCAGGTACAGGGGACTGAACACTGAAGCTTTCTTT
clone size: -; D gene: TRBD1; V gene: TRBV5-1; J gene: TRBJ1-6; CDR3 protein: CASSIRQGSYNSPLHF; CDR3 DNA: TGCGCCAGCAGCATAAGACAGGGCTCCTATAATTCACCCCTCCACTTT
clone size: -; D gene: -; V gene: TRBV6-1; J gene: TRBJ1-5; CDR3 protein: CASSEGFRRWGDQPQHF; CDR3 DNA: TGTGCCAGCAGTGAAGGGTTTCGCAGATGGGGGGATCAGCCCCAGCATTTT
clone size: -; D gene: -; V gene: TRBV5-1; J gene: TRBJ2-3; CDR3 protein: CASSLGGGSLDTQYF; CDR3 DNA: TGCGCCAGCAGCTTGGGTGGGGGCAGCCTTGATACGCAGTATTTT
clone size: -; D gene: TRBD2; V gene: TRBV6-5; J gene: TRBJ2-7; CDR3 protein: CASSSRDYVTYEQYF; CDR3 DNA: TGTGCCAGCAGTTCCCGGGACTACGTTACTTACGAGCAGTACTTC
clone size: -; D gene: TRBD1; V gene: TRBV9; J gene: TRBJ1-5; CDR3 protein: CASSSWTGAQPQHF; CDR3 DNA: TGTGCCAGCAGCTCTTGGACAGGGGCTCAGCCCCAGCATTTT
clone size: few; D gene: TRBD2; V gene: TRBV2; J gene: TRBJ2-1; CDR3 protein: CASSVGWRGGYEQFF; CDR3 DNA: TGTGCCAGCAGTGTAGGATGGCGGGGGGGCTATGAGCAGTTCTTC
clone size: once; D gene: -; V gene: TRBV18; J gene: TRBJ1-2; CDR3 protein: CASSSFNGPTNYGYTF; CDR3 DNA: TGTGCCAGCTCGAGTTTTAATGGGCCAACCAACTATGGCTACACCTTC
clone size: few; D gene: -; V gene: TRBV3-1/TRBV3-2; J gene: TRBJ1-2; CDR3 protein: CASSSPDRLNYGYTF; CDR3 DNA: TGTGCCAGCAGCTCACCGGACAGATTAAACTATGGCTACACCTTC
clone size: once; D gene: TRBD1; V gene: TRBV5-1; J gene: TRBJ2-7; CDR3 protein: CASRSGTGAEEQYF; CDR3 DNA: TGCGCCAGCAGATCCGGGACAGGGGCGGAGGAGCAGTACTTC
clone size: -; D gene: -; V gene: TRBV12-5; J gene: TRBJ1-1; CDR3 protein: CASGPGHLNTEAFF; CDR3 DNA: TGTGCTAGTGGTCCGGGACACCTAAACACTGAAGCTTTCTTT
clone size: -; D gene: TRBD1; V gene: TRBV12-3/TRBV12-4; J gene: TRBJ2-3; CDR3 protein: CASRTGGDTQYF; CDR3 DNA: TGTGCCAGCAGAACAGGGGGAGATACGCAGTATTTT
clone size: -; D gene: TRBD1; V gene: TRBV4-2; J gene: TRBJ1-1; CDR3 protein: CASSQERTGSLSEAFF; CDR3 DNA: TGTGCCAGCAGCCAAGAGAGGACAGGGAGCTTAAGTGAAGCTTTCTTT
clone size: -; D gene: TRBD1; V gene: TRBV29-1; J gene: TRBJ1-3; CDR3 protein: CSGAGTGGGNTIYF; CDR3 DNA: TGCAGCGGGGCCGGGACAGGGGGCGGAAACACCATATATTTT